What follows describes a single TCR beta chain. Its cognate antigen has yet to be identified. Per-base qualities were not stored, and no clone one base away is much larger. The CDR3 sequence holds 15 residues, the cysteine and phenylalanine included. Of the read, only the CDR3 DNA is kept; its 45 bases are in frame from base 1. In the germline V gene, CDR1 corresponds to SGHTA and CDR2 to FQGNSA. Deletion took 1 base off V and 3 bases off J, with a span of 13 bases between the germline ends. This record comes from a study of blood T cells in healthy people across ages (dated by TCRdb to about 2015). About the study as a whole: Template switching captured roughly one uniquely barcoded TCR beta cDNA molecule per two T cells in model experiments. Four age groups were formed from the donors: young (average 16 years), middle-aged (approximately 41), aged (roughly 58) and long-lived (roughly 88). Two additional independent replicas of 1 million unique cDNA reads from the same blood draw were analyzed for two donors (one aged 18 to 30 and one aged 80 or older). Donors of different ages were randomly distributed across sequencing lanes to avoid experimental bias. Using deep sequencing normalized with unique cDNA molecular identifiers, the study measured how TCR beta repertoire diversity changes with age. Results and caveats for the whole study, not just this receptor: Since profiling was done on bulk unsorted PBMCs, naive and antigen-experienced compartments could not be conclusively compared. The CMV infection status of donors was not known, potentially confounding age-related changes in expanded clonotypes. As age increased, observed TCR beta diversity per million T cells dropped in a roughly linear way, and a significant reduction was already evident by age roughly 40. Estimates of total diversity based on one million sequenced T cells were regarded as lower bounds and as underestimates. Compared with the aged group, the long-lived group had more naive CD4+ T cells, fewer expanded clones and increased TCR diversity, a pattern suggesting age selection. There was a strong correlation between observed TCR beta diversity and the percentage of naive T cells measured by flow cytometry.

Library preparation employed 5' RACE. A second 7 to 11 cycle PCR used a sample-barcoded 5' primer and a J-beta primer mix. Each TCR beta cDNA molecule received a unique molecular identifier from a template-switch 5' adaptor carrying 12 random nucleotides. Each sample yielded at least 3 million CDR3-containing paired-end reads. First-strand cDNA was synthesized from all RNA with the Mint cDNA synthesis kit, primed by a TRBC-specific oligonucleotide. Following uracil-DNA glycosylase treatment, all cDNA underwent a first 18-cycle PCR with the universal primers M1SS and BC2_uni_R. In the paper's pipeline: For normalization, 1 million high-quality reads, each with a distinct molecular identifier, were randomly selected from each sample. Instead of being binned into consensus sequences, reads that shared molecular identifiers were thrown out. MiTCR, with a Q25 quality threshold and the strictest error-elimination algorithm, was used for CDR3 identification, clonotype clustering and error correction. A nonparametric unseen species model using Euler transformation provided a lower-bound estimate of total TCR beta diversity. Through fastp at Q25 and MiXCR, TCRdb rebuilt clones from the public reads, retaining in-frame beta chains. Every entry covers one CDR3 protein and lists the most common genes and DNA from its rows. TCRdb's processing, not the study's, gives the V and J calls here. A total of around 1,800,000 distinct CDR3 sequences appear in this sample, approximately 40% of them only once. Jointly, the top ten make up 23% of the sample.

Donors were 39 systemically healthy Caucasian individuals from Russia aged about 6 to 100 years. About 9.8 milliliters of peripheral blood were drawn from each donor into EDTA-treated Vacutainer tubes. Ficoll-Paque density-gradient centrifugation was used to isolate PBMCs, with at least 6.5 million per sample. Total RNA, at least 6 micrograms per sample, was extracted from PBMCs with Trizol reagent. The percentages of naive CD45RAhigh/CD27high T cells were determined by flow cytometry on a PBMC aliquot from every donor. The TCR originated in a human donor in good health. In this chain, TRBV7-2 is recombined with TRBJ2-7; 5 matching bases give a weak D call of TRBD1. Sequencing input: blood. The nucleotide sequence reads TGTGCCAGCAGCTTAGGGACAAGTATTTACTACGAGCAGTACTTC. It encodes CASSLGTSIYYEQYF.